Reported below is one TCR beta chain. Its antigen remains unidentified. Assay: immunoSEQ multiplex PCR; the TCRdb copy retains only in-frame clones and omits some. This table has roughly 100,000 clones, 85% to 90% appearing once. Focal radiation and CTLA-4 blockade (ipilimumab) were tested in chemo-refractory metastatic non-small-cell lung cancer patients. This entry is derived from a study of radiotherapy plus CTLA-4 blockade in lung cancer. Whole-study results and caveats: After radiotherapy and ipilimumab, tumor-derived clones expanded in peripheral blood.

The clonotype was recovered from a human donor with non-small cell lung cancer that progressed on radiotherapy plus ipilimumab. Some clones in this sample may be carry-over from other donors' samples. The input for sequencing was peripheral blood, taken from a patient treated with radiotherapy plus ipilimumab.

Written as DNA, the CDR3 is TGTGCCAGTAGTCGACTGTTGAACACTGAAGCTTTCTTT. It translates to CASSRLLNTEAFF. The genes are TRBV19 and TRBJ1-1; D is unclear. CDR3 size: 13 residues. CDR1 is LNHDA, CDR2 SQIVND, per germline (reference sequence). Trimming took off 5 bases at V and 0 bases at J, with 7 bases between the two ends.